The T cell receptor beta chain under discussion was sequenced for a study of human T cells and chemical hapten exposure. Overall study context: Per-sample TCR yield variability stemmed mainly from small pooled library volume differences.

Individual cDNA molecules in this library carried unique molecular identifiers. TCRdb re-called the 5' RACE reads through MiXCR, storing one row per CDR3 protein. The table shows 110,000 or so distinct CDR3 sequences, with around a fifth occurring only once. The authors' total RNA extraction used unfractionated whole blood. This receptor was obtained from a human donor in good health.

In DNA form, the CDR3 reads TGTGCCATCAGTGAGTACCTGGGGAGTCATCCCTCACGTTGGCCCCAGCATTTT. Amino acids: CAISEYLGSHPSRWPQHF. V gene TRBV10-3 combines with J gene TRBJ1-5; D is unresolved. Germline CDR1 ENHRY, CDR2 SYGVKD. The CDR3 loop spans 18 amino acids. Trimming took 1 base from V and 9 from J, leaving 25 bases between them.